Listed below are T cell receptor beta chains from one sample, sequenced in a study of post-analysis software for immune sequencing data. TCRdb re-called the PCR reads with MiXCR, one entry per CDR3 protein. This sample has 700,000 to 800,000 distinct CDR3 sequences, with roughly 27% found just once. The sample comprised blood. All receptors come from a girl under 18 with multiple sclerosis. The CDR3 runs from the conserved cysteine through the conserved F or W. The order of the fields is D gene, clone size, CDR3 length, J gene, V gene, CDR3 DNA, CDR3 protein. D genes are given only for firm matches. Rows give clone size only sometimes, using once, few, many, or a class for an expanded clone.

. | few | 17 | TRBJ2-1 | TRBV7-9 | TGTGCCAGCAGCTTTAGGAGGCCCGGCACGAGGATAAATGAGCAGTTCTTC | CASSFRRPGTRINEQFF
TRBD2 | few | 17 | TRBJ2-7 | TRBV28 | TGTGCCAGCAGACTGACACTGGGACTAGCGGGGAACTACGAGCAGTACTTC | CASRLTLGLAGNYEQYF
. | . | 16 | TRBJ2-1 | TRBV7-8 | TGTGCCAGCAGCTTAGTGGGCCGATCTGCCTACAATGAGCAGTTCTTC | CASSLVGRSAYNEQFF
. | . | 15 | TRBJ2-1 | TRBV5-1 | TGCGCCAGCAGCGGGGACGGGCACCAAGGGAATGAGCAGTTCTTC | CASSGDGHQGNEQFF
. | few | 13 | TRBJ1-2 | TRBV20-1 | TGCAGTGCTAGCACGGGACGGTACTATGGCTACACCTTC | CSASTGRYYGYTF
. | few | 16 | TRBJ1-1 | TRBV7-2 | TGTGCCAGCAGCTTCTTTGGTCCGGGTTCGGACACTGAAGCTTTCTTT | CASSFFGPGSDTEAFF
. | . | 15 | TRBJ2-1 | TRBV12-3/TRBV12-4 | TGTGCCAGCAGCCTAGGACCCTCGGGGTACAATGAGCAGTTCTTC | CASSLGPSGYNEQFF
. | few | 16 | TRBJ1-1 | TRBV4-3 | TGCGCCAGCAGCCCCAAGATCGGACTCCTGAACACTGAAGCTTTCTTT | CASSPKIGLLNTEAFF
. | many | 12 | TRBJ2-5 | TRBV29-1 | TGCAGCGTCGGCGATTGGTCGGAGACCCAGTACTTC | CSVGDWSETQYF
TRBD1 | . | 15 | TRBJ1-2 | TRBV19 | TGTGCCAGTAGTATGGGACAGAACCTCCGTGGGGGCTACACCTTC | CASSMGQNLRGGYTF
. | few | 15 | TRBJ2-1 | TRBV6-2/TRBV6-3 | TGTGCCAGCAGGACTGGAGCGCCCAGTCCCAATGAGCAGTTCTTC | CASRTGAPSPNEQFF
. | . | 13 | TRBJ1-2 | TRBV5-1 | TGCGCCAGCAGCTTGATTGGCAGTCGAGGCTACACCTTC | CASSLIGSRGYTF
TRBD1 | . | 14 | TRBJ1-2 | TRBV20-1 | TGCAGTGCGCCCGGGACAGAAGACGTCTATGGCTACACCTTC | CSAPGTEDVYGYTF
. | . | 15 | TRBJ2-1 | TRBV7-9 | TGTGCCAGCAGCTTTGATCCCCTCCCAGCCACTGAGCAGTTCTTC | CASSFDPLPATEQFF
TRBD1 | . | 16 | TRBJ2-2 | TRBV7-9 | TGTGCCAGCAGCTCAACAGGGGGCCTGAACACCGGGGAGCTGTTTTTT | CASSSTGGLNTGELFF
. | . | 14 | TRBJ2-2 | TRBV4-3 | TGCGCCAGCAGCCAAGAAGCTGGGGCCGGGGAGCTGTTTTTT | CASSQEAGAGELFF
TRBD1 | few | 15 | TRBJ2-7 | TRBV5-1 | TGCGCCAGCAGCTTGGGTCCGGACAGGAACTACGAGCAGTACTTC | CASSLGPDRNYEQYF
TRBD1 | . | 16 | TRBJ2-7 | TRBV20-1 | TGCAGTGCTAGACCCCCAGGGAGGACAGGGACGTACGAGCAGTACTTC | CSARPPGRTGTYEQYF
TRBD1 | few | 15 | TRBJ1-2 | TRBV7-2 | TGTGCCAGCAGCTTAGGACAGGGAAGTGGCTATGGCTACACCTTC | CASSLGQGSGYGYTF
. | . | 14 | TRBJ2-2 | TRBV20-1 | TGCAGTGCTAGGTCCGGGCTGGACACCGGGGAGCTGTTTTTT | CSARSGLDTGELFF
. | few | 14 | TRBJ2-5 | TRBV28 | TGTGCCAGCAGTTTTCAGGCAACTAGGGAGACCCAGTACTTC | CASSFQATRETQYF
TRBD2 | few | 17 | TRBJ2-5 | TRBV7-9 | TGTGCCAGCACCACGACCCGACTAGCGGAACCGGGGGAGACCCAGTACTTC | CASTTTRLAEPGETQYF
. | . | 15 | TRBJ1-6 | TRBV7-2 | TGTGCCAGCAGCCGCCAGACAGGAGGGGATTCACCCCTCCACTTT | CASSRQTGGDSPLHF
. | . | 14 | TRBJ1-2 | TRBV13 | TGTGCCAGCTGCCCCCCGGGGACTCGCTATGGCTACACCTTC | CASCPPGTRYGYTF
TRBD1 | . | 15 | TRBJ2-7 | TRBV7-6 | TGTGCCAGCAGCTCTTTACAGGGGGGATCCTACGAGCAGTACTTC | CASSSLQGGSYEQYF
TRBD1 | few | 15 | TRBJ1-5 | TRBV20-1 | TGCAGTGCTAGAGCGCAGACAGGGGGCAATCAGCCCCAGCATTTT | CSARAQTGGNQPQHF
. | few | 13 | TRBJ1-1 | TRBV2 | TGTGCCAGCAGTCCTGGGGAGAACACTGAAGCTTTCTTT | CASSPGENTEAFF
TRBD1 | many | 15 | TRBJ2-1 | TRBV29-1 | TGCAGCGTCTTAGCGTGGGACAGGGGGGACAATGAGCAGTTCTTC | CSVLAWDRGDNEQFF
. | . | 14 | TRBJ1-1 | TRBV29-1 | TGCAGCGTTGAAGATCCAGGGACTGCCACTGAAGCTTTCTTT | CSVEDPGTATEAFF
TRBD1 | few | 11 | TRBJ2-7 | TRBV20-1 | TGCAGTGCCCCCGGTCAGGACAGGGGGTACTTC | CSAPGQDRGYF
. | . | 13 | TRBJ2-2 | TRBV2 | TGTGCCAGCAAAACGGGGAGTGCCGGGGAGCTGTTTTTT | CASKTGSAGELFF
. | . | 15 | TRBJ2-3 | TRBV5-1 | TGCGCCAGCAGCTCTATAGTGGGGCGCACAGATACGCAGTATTTT | CASSSIVGRTDTQYF
. | once | 17 | TRBJ2-1 | TRBV7-9 | TGTGCCAGCAGCTTAGCGCTGGGGACTTCCTTAGGTCAGGCCCAGTTCTTC | CASSLALGTSLGQAQFF
. | . | 16 | TRBJ2-5 | TRBV7-2 | TGTGCCAGCAGCTTAGCTTCCCCCGGGACTCCGGGGACCCAGTACTTC | CASSLASPGTPGTQYF
. | few | 14 | TRBJ2-3 | TRBV20-1 | TGCAGTGCTATCACGGGGCCCAGCACAGATACGCAGTATTTT | CSAITGPSTDTQYF
. | many | 13 | TRBJ2-3 | TRBV29-1 | TGCAGCGACGCTCGGATGGGCACAGATACGCAGTATTTT | CSDARMGTDTQYF
. | . | 15 | TRBJ1-5 | TRBV7-9 | TGTGCCAGCAGCTTAGGAGAGGGGCTAGGTCAGCCCCAGCATTTT | CASSLGEGLGQPQHF
. | . | 13 | TRBJ2-1 | TRBV5-1 | TGCGCCAGCACCTCAATCGGGAACAATGAGCAGTTCTTC | CASTSIGNNEQFF
. | few | 17 | TRBJ2-3 | TRBV7-2 | TGTGCCAGCAGCCCCCGGAAGACAAGTCCCAGCACAGATACGCAGTATTTT | CASSPRKTSPSTDTQYF
. | . | 18 | TRBJ1-6 | TRBV7-2 | TGTGCCAGCAGCTTAGCGCACCTGGGTAAACCACCGAATTCACCCCTCCACTTT | CASSLAHLGKPPNSPLHF
TRBD2 | many | 14 | TRBJ2-1 | TRBV6-2/TRBV6-3 | TGTGCCAGCAGTTCGACTAGCGGATACAATGAGCAGTTCTTC | CASSSTSGYNEQFF
TRBD1 | . | 17 | TRBJ2-4 | TRBV7-9 | TGTGCCAGCAGCTCATCAACAGGGGTCGTAGCCAAAAACATTCAGTACTTC | CASSSSTGVVAKNIQYF
. | . | 14 | TRBJ1-2 | TRBV12-3/TRBV12-4 | TGTGCCAGCAGTTTACTCCCGGAGAACTATGGCTACACCTTC | CASSLLPENYGYTF
. | . | 13 | TRBJ1-2 | TRBV2 | TGTGCCAGCTACGGGGGGGTGAACTATGGCTACACCTTC | CASYGGVNYGYTF
TRBD1 | . | 13 | TRBJ2-7 | TRBV20-1 | TGCAGTGCTAGACCCACGACAGGGCTCGAGCAGTACTTC | CSARPTTGLEQYF
TRBD1 | many | 13 | TRBJ2-7 | TRBV2 | TGTGCCAGCATGGGACAGGGGGCCTACGAGCAGTACTTC | CASMGQGAYEQYF
TRBD2 | . | 15 | TRBJ2-7 | TRBV7-8 | TGTGCCAGCAGCTTAGAACTAGCGGGAGAGTACGAGCAGTACTTC | CASSLELAGEYEQYF
TRBD1 | . | 17 | TRBJ2-6 | TRBV11-2 | TGTGCCAGCAGGAGGACAGGGGGAGTAACTGGGGCCAACGTCCTGACTTTC | CASRRTGGVTGANVLTF
. | . | 16 | TRBJ2-4 | TRBV5-1 | TGCGCCAGCAGCCCCCGGGTAGGGCGTGCCAAAAACATTCAGCACTTC | CASSPRVGRAKNIQHF
. | . | 15 | TRBJ1-1 | TRBV12-5 | TGTGCTTGTGGTTTGGTAACAGGGACGAACACTGAAGCTTTCTTT | CACGLVTGTNTEAFF
. | . | 16 | TRBJ2-5 | TRBV5-1 | TGCACCAGCAGCTCGCGCAGTACAGCGTACCAAGAGACCCAGTACTTC | CTSSSRSTAYQETQYF
TRBD1 | . | 16 | TRBJ1-2 | TRBV28 | TGTGCCAGCAGGCGATCGACAGGGATGAGCCAGTGGGGCTACACCTTC | CASRRSTGMSQWGYTF
TRBD1 | . | 17 | TRBJ1-2 | TRBV12-3/TRBV12-4 | TGTGCCAGCACCTCTCACGGACAGGGGGCTTCTAACTATGGCTACACCTTC | CASTSHGQGASNYGYTF
. | . | 13 | TRBJ1-5 | TRBV6-6 | TGTGCCACCACACGAACTACCAATCAGCCCCAGCATTTT | CATTRTTNQPQHF
TRBD1 | few | 15 | TRBJ2-1 | TRBV7-2 | TGTGCCAGCAGCTTAGACAGGGGGCCCAACAATGAGCAGTTCTTC | CASSLDRGPNNEQFF
TRBD1 | . | 15 | TRBJ2-5 | TRBV5-1 | TGCGCCAGCAGCTCGACAGGGGGCCTTAAAGAGACCCAGTACTTC | CASSSTGGLKETQYF